This T cell receptor beta chain was found in a study of PD-1 blockade in classical Hodgkin lymphoma. Study-level findings and limits: Diminished baseline TCR diversity has been reported in newly diagnosed patients relative to healthy donors. Excluded were patients who started nivolumab under 1 year after ASCT, a group that had lower diversity.

V lost 3 bases, J lost 4 bases, and 12 bases lay in between. The CDR3 consists of 14 residues. CDR1 and CDR2 from the germline V gene are SGHRS and YFSETQ. To note about this clone: Its antigen is not identified.

Data came from immunoSEQ multiplex PCR; TCRdb stores just in-frame clones and leaves some out. The sample lists roughly 40,000 clones; 87% were seen once. Relapses following autologous stem cell transplantation were seen in all patients, with brentuximab vedotin exposure varying. Material: peripheral blood mononuclear cells (PBMCs), obtained at baseline. This chain links TRBV5-1 with TRBJ2-3; D remains unclear. This TCR came from a human donor with classical Hodgkin lymphoma. CDR3 in amino acids: CASSSGRSPDTQYF. The CDR3 coding sequence is TGCGCCAGCAGCTCGGGCAGGTCACCAGATACGCAGTATTTT.